Each of the 10 T cell receptor beta chains below was sequenced from the same sample in a study of regulatory T cells in long-lasting Graves disease. Sample time point: newly diagnosed GD, antithyroid drugs for less than 3 months. PBMC RNA served as the TCR library source. Researchers made TCR beta libraries by using iRepertoire HTBI primers and running Arm-PCR on CDR3 regions. MiXCR was run by TCRdb on the multiplex PCR reads, yielding one entry per CDR3 protein. Seen here are some 250,000 distinct CDR3 sequences, 20% observed once, and the top ten hold approximately 15%. The sample in question was peripheral blood mononuclear cells (PBMCs), obtained at new diagnosis, from a patient treated with antithyroid drugs. The receptors originated from a female donor with Graves disease.

The table lists this clonotype with many counts. This chain connects TRBV12-3 or TRBV12-4 to TRBJ2-7; 14 positions match TRBD2. The CDR3 covers 16 residues. The V and J ends lost 6 bases and 3 bases, in that order; junction bases with no gene match: 7. The CDR3 is CASSSFGTSGSYEQYF. The CDR3 nucleotides are TGTGCCAGCAGCAGTTTCGGGACTAGCGGGAGCTACGAGCAGTACTTC.

This clonotype showed up many times. The chain is built from TRBV9 and TRBJ2-7; D is unresolved. Germline V gene data show CDR1 as SGDLS and CDR2 as YYNGEE. The CDR3 covers 14 residues. Trimming removed 0 bases at V and 6 bases at J, with 13 bases between. In DNA, the CDR3 is TGTGCCAGCAGCGTAGAGGTAGTAAGTGGCGAGCAGTACTTC. This gives the protein CASSVEVVSGEQYF.

V gene TRBV4-1 combines with J gene TRBJ1-4; D is perhaps TRBD1 (6 bases). CDR3 size: 12 residues. The ends were cut back, 7 bases at V and 6 bases at J, with 9 bases in the middle. The germline V gene encodes CDR1 MGHRA and CDR2 YSYEKL. The CDR3, as DNA: TGCGCCAGCAAACACAGGGATGAAAAACTGTTTTTT. The encoded protein is CASKHRDEKLFF.

Note on this clonotype: A read error is the likely source, as a far larger clone sits one nucleotide away. The chain has TRBV3-1 and TRBJ2-1; 8 positions match TRBD1. Germline CDR1 and CDR2: LGHDT and YNNKEL (reference sequence). V shed 5 bases and J 10 bases; nucleotides not matched to a gene: 13. The CDR3 is 15 residues long. CDR3: CASSDGQGADKEQFF. CDR3 bases: TGTGCCAGCAGCGACGGCCAGGGGGCGGATAAGGAGCAGTTCTTC.

The J gene is TRBJ2-2, the V gene TRBV24-1; a possible D gene is TRBD1 (6 bases). Germline lookup yields CDR1 KGHDR and CDR2 SFDVKD. The V gene lost 8 bases and the J gene lost 7 bases, with 16 bases spanning the gap. The CDR3 consists of 14 residues. The CDR3 nucleotides are TGTGCCACCATCACGACAGGACGGGACGGGGAGCTGTTTTTT. Translating gives CATITTGRDGELFF.

This clonotype was counted ten times or more. This chain uses TRBV6-1 with TRBJ1-5; TRBD1 might be the D (6 bases). This CDR3 has 12 residues. With 7 bases removed from V and 4 bases from J, the gap between germline ends came to 8 bases. In germline, CDR1 is MNHNS, CDR2 SASEGT. The CDR3 sequence: CASTGANQPQHF. The CDR3 nucleotides read TGTGCCAGCACGGGGGCAAATCAGCCCCAGCATTTT.

This clonotype appeared once. This sequence joins TRBV20-1 and TRBJ2-3; 12 nucleotides align to TRBD2. With 5 bases clipped from V and 7 bases from J, the junction kept 10 bases outside the gene matches. This CDR3 is 15 amino acids long. CDR1 is DFQATT and CDR2 is SNEGSKA in the germline V gene (reference sequence). The DNA of the CDR3 is TGCAGTGCTCGCCGACTAGCGGGAGAGGTGTATACGCAGTATTTT. Translating it yields CSARRLAGEVYTQYF.

The rearrangement joins TRBV6-2 or TRBV6-3 to TRBJ2-2, with 7 bases lining up with TRBD1. Germline CDR1 and CDR2: MNHEY and SVGEGT. Losses at the gene ends were 6 bases for V and 4 bases for J; bases not matched to a gene: 2. The CDR3 is 13 residues long. The DNA for the CDR3 is TGTGCCAGCAGGGGACAGAGCACCGGGGAGCTGTTTTTT. Its translation: CASRGQSTGELFF.

In regard to this clonotype: This probably arose from a read error, given a far larger clone one base away. In this CDR3 the conserved last residue, phenylalanine or tryptophan, is missing, so a read error is likely. The rearrangement joins TRBV5-5 to TRBJ2-1; possibly TRBD2 for D (5 bases). Germline loops: CDR1 SGHKS, CDR2 YYEKEE (reference sequence). The CDR3 covers 16 residues. V was clipped by 3 bases and J by 4 bases, with 17 bases between them. The DNA for the CDR3 is TGTGCCAGCAGCTGGTCGGCGGGCAATACGTACAATGAGCAGTTCCTC. It is translated as CASSWSAGNTYNEQFL.

There are many counts of this clonotype. V gene TRBV20-1 combines with J gene TRBJ1-5, with a tentative D call TRBD1 (6 bases). V lost 2 bases and J 3 bases, leaving 14 bases between the germline ends. The germline gives CDR1 DFQATT, CDR2 SNEGSKA (reference sequence). This CDR3 has 15 amino acids. The CDR3 here is CSARSDRMHNQPQHF. The DNA for the CDR3 is TGCAGTGCTAGAAGCGACAGGATGCACAATCAGCCCCAGCATTTT.